These 7 T cell receptor beta chains came from one sample sequenced in a study of blood T cell repertoires in COVID-19. Using immunoSEQ multiplex PCR, the repertoire was profiled, and TCRdb retains in-frame clones only, with some absent. Counted here are about 210,000 clones, approximately 90% occurring once; the ten biggest clones make up roughly 1.2%. The sequenced sample was peripheral blood. Receptors were obtained from a man in his thirties or forties with acute or convalescent COVID-19.

The chain carries TRBV5-1 and TRBJ2-3, with 15 bases identical to TRBD2. Germline assignment: CDR1 SGHRS and CDR2 YFSETQ. This CDR3 comprises 18 residues. Trimming cost V 5 bases and J 6 bases; bases outside gene matches: 13. CDR3 in DNA: TGCGCCAGCAGTTACGGATGGACTAGCGGGGGGGCCTGGGATACGCAGTATTTT. Its protein is CASSYGWTSGGAWDTQYF. Full variable domain (rest looked up from reference TRBV5-1 and TRBJ2-3): KAGVTQTPRYLIKTRGQQVTLSCSPISGHRSVSWYQQTPGQGLQFLFEYFSETQRNKGNFPGRFSGRQFSNSRSEMNVSTLELGDSALYLCASSYGWTSGGAWDTQYFGPGTRLTVL.

The CDR3: CASSWDSPVLGTEAFF. The DNA of the CDR3 is TGCGCCAGCAGCTGGGACAGCCCAGTGCTAGGAACTGAAGCTTTCTTT. V usage is TRBV5-1 and J usage is TRBJ1-1; TRBD1 matches at 7 bases. Germline V gene lookup returns CDR1 SGHRS and CDR2 YFSETQ. J was trimmed by 5 bases and V by 3 bases; bases with no gene match: 13. The CDR3 has 16 residues.

The V and J genes are TRBV9 and TRBJ2-1, with 8 positions matching TRBD1. Germline CDR1 SGDLS, CDR2 YYNGEE. Trimming removed 1 base from V and 0 bases from J; junction bases left unmatched: 3. The CDR3 consists of 16 residues. In DNA form, the CDR3 reads TGTGCCAGCAGCGTAAGGGGACAGGACTCCTACAATGAGCAGTTCTTC. Translation gives CASSVRGQDSYNEQFF.

The chain combines TRBV7-2 with TRBJ1-5; possibly TRBD1 for D (6 bases). Germline loops: CDR1 SGHTA, CDR2 FQGNSA. The length of the CDR3 is 14 residues. Trimming cost V 5 bases and J 3 bases, with 11 bases left between them. The CDR3 loop reads CASSITGSNQPQHF. The CDR3 DNA sequence: TGTGCCAGCAGCATTACAGGGTCCAATCAGCCCCAGCATTTT.

V gene TRBV5-1 combines with J gene TRBJ2-6; possible D gene TRBD2, 5 bases. The V gene's germline CDR1 is SGHRS and CDR2 YFSETQ. CDR3 length: 16 amino acids. V dropped 6 bases and J dropped 2 bases, with 15 bases sitting between them. In nucleotides, the CDR3 is TGCGCCAGCAACCCCTCGGGTAGCGCTGGGGCCAACGTCCTGACTTTC. Translation: CASNPSGSAGANVLTF.

The rearrangement joins TRBV13 to TRBJ2-7, with 8 bases identical to TRBD2. This CDR3 has 15 amino acids. V lost 2 bases, J lost 7 bases, and 10 bases stayed unmatched. Per germline, CDR1 PRHDT and CDR2 FYEKMQ (reference sequence). The CDR3 DNA reads as TGTGCCAGCAGCTTAAGCCGGGAGGGCCGATGGGAGCAGTACTTC. This sequence encodes CASSLSREGRWEQYF.

The chain employs TRBV7-9 and TRBJ1-2; 8 bases fit TRBD1. V was clipped by 3 bases and J by 4 bases; unmatched bases: 7. There are 15 residues in the CDR3. Germline V gene sequence: CDR1 SEHNR, CDR2 FQNEAQ (reference sequence). This CDR3 is CASSLGDRPAYGYTF. CDR3 coding DNA: TGTGCCAGCAGCTTGGGGGACAGGCCAGCCTATGGCTACACCTTC.